These 19 T cell receptor beta chains originate from one sample sequenced in a study of cytomegalovirus exposure and HLA in healthy donors (dated by TCRdb to about 2017). The library was prepared using the immunoSEQ multiplex PCR assay. For the multiplex PCR, a mixture combining 60 forward primers for TCR Vbeta segments and 13 reverse primers for TCR Jbeta segments was used. As stored in TCRdb, this immuneACCESS dataset retains in-frame rearrangements with V and J assigned. A fraction of the clones does not appear; measured against another copy, unresolved V genes explain less than half of the discrepancy, and the remainder lacks a known reason. The sample has 120,000 to 150,000 clones on record, about four fifths of them singletons. Clones ranked in the top ten supply more than 4% of the sample. Sequenced: PBMCs. The source is a man aged 35 to 55 in good health and CMV-seropositive.

CDR3 DNA sequence: TGTGCCAGCAGCTTAGCCCCCAACCGGGCTAACTATGGCTACACCTTC. As protein: CASSLAPNRANYGYTF. V is TRBV7-9 and J is TRBJ1-2; D unresolved. CDR1 is SEHNR, CDR2 FQNEAQ, per germline (reference sequence). Trimming stripped 0 bases from V and 0 bases from J, with 11 bases between. This CDR3 has 16 amino acids.

The CDR3 nucleotides are TGTGCCAGCAGCTCCTCGGACAGTTACACTGAAGCTTTCTTT. Residues: CASSSSDSYTEAFF. The J gene is TRBJ1-1, the V gene TRBV11-3, with D maybe TRBD1 (6 bases). CDR3 length: 14 amino acids. V was trimmed by 4 bases and J by 3 bases, leaving 12 bases between them. CDR1 and CDR2 (germline): SGHNT, YENEEA.

This chain uses TRBV27 with TRBJ1-1; D is ambiguous. Trimming removed 0 bases from V and 1 base from J, with 6 bases in between. The CDR3 runs 14 residues. CDR1 MNHEY and CDR2 SMNVEV come from the germline V gene (reference sequence). The CDR3 loop is CASSLSATNTEAFF. CDR3 in DNA: TGTGCCAGCAGTTTATCAGCCACGAACACTGAAGCTTTCTTT.

This clone was detected once. CDR3 DNA: TGTGCCAGCAGTTTGAGCTCCGCAGATACGCAGTATTTT. Protein sequence: CASSLSSADTQYF. The chain uses TRBV28 and TRBJ2-3; D unresolved. This CDR3 region has 13 residues. V lost 3 bases and J 4 bases, leaving 8 bases between the germline ends. CDR1 is MDHEN and CDR2 is SYDVKM in the germline V gene.

This clone was observed a few times. This chain connects TRBV7-9 to TRBJ2-3; 9 nucleotides match TRBD2. CDR3 length: 15 residues. Trimming took 2 bases from V and 4 from J; bases not matched to a gene: 4. Germline assignment: CDR1 SEHNR and CDR2 FQNEAQ (reference sequence). DNA of the CDR3: TGTGCCAGCAGCTTAAGCAGCGGGAGGTCAGATACGCAGTATTTT. Translating it yields CASSLSSGRSDTQYF.

About this clone: In the same sample, other DNA sequences code for this CDR3. CDR3 loop: CASSITGNTEAFF. CDR3 nucleotide sequence: TGTGCCAGTAGTATCACAGGGAACACTGAAGCTTTCTTT. This chain joins TRBV19 and TRBJ1-1, with a weak D call TRBD1 (5 bases). The V end lost 3 bases, the J end lost 1 base, and 6 bases lay between the germline ends. CDR3 length equals 13 residues. CDR1 is LNHDA, CDR2 SQIVND, per germline (reference sequence).

This chain joins TRBV18 and TRBJ2-1, with 7 bases fitting TRBD2. V trimming: 3 bases; J trimming: 3 bases; junction bases outside the gene matches: 8. Germline CDR1 and CDR2: KGHSH and LQKENI. CDR3 length: 16 residues. The CDR3 DNA is TGTGCCAGCTCACCGGCGCGGGAGAAACACTACAATGAGCAGTTCTTC. Its translation is CASSPAREKHYNEQFF.

The V call is TRBV5-1, the J call TRBJ1-2, with no clear D. Trimming left V 5 bases short and J 3 bases short, with 11 bases between. The germline CDR1 and CDR2 sequences are SGHRS and YFSETQ. This CDR3 is built from 13 residues. The CDR3 loop is CASRTRLDYGYTF. DNA of the CDR3: TGCGCCAGCAGGACAAGGCTGGACTATGGCTACACCTTC. Complete variable domain (other parts from reference TRBV5-1 and TRBJ1-2): KAGVTQTPRYLIKTRGQQVTLSCSPISGHRSVSWYQQTPGQGLQFLFEYFSETQRNKGNFPGRFSGRQFSNSRSEMNVSTLELGDSALYLCASRTRLDYGYTFGSGTRLTVV.

The rearrangement uses TRBV7-2 and TRBJ2-5, with TRBD2 matching 9 bases. CDR1 is SGHTA and CDR2 is FQGNSA in the germline V gene. The CDR3 runs 16 residues. The V gene end was trimmed by 3 bases and the J gene end by 0 bases; junction bases not matched to a gene: 5. This CDR3 reads CASSFQAGGNQETQYF. The CDR3 DNA is TGTGCCAGCAGCTTCCAAGCGGGGGGCAACCAAGAGACCCAGTACTTC. Together with reference TRBV7-2 and TRBJ2-5, the CDR3 gives the full variable domain: GAGVSQSPSNKVTEKGKDVELRCDPISGHTALYWYRQSLGQGLEFLIYFQGNSAPDKSGLPSDRFSAERTGGSVSTLTIQRTQQEDSAVYLCASSFQAGGNQETQYFGPGTRLLVL.

V usage is TRBV6-1 and J usage is TRBJ1-5; D not resolved. CDR3 length: 14 amino acids. Germline V CDR1 and CDR2: MNHNS, SASEGT. V was pared by 2 bases and J by 9 bases, with 14 bases between. The CDR3 sequence is CASSESARLRPQHF. The CDR3, as DNA: TGTGCCAGCAGTGAATCGGCCAGGCTTAGGCCCCAGCATTTT.

The chain has TRBV14 and TRBJ2-1; 12 positions match TRBD2. V lost 4 bases, J lost 5 bases, and 3 bases stayed unmatched. Germline lookup yields CDR1 SGHDN and CDR2 FVKESK. CDR3 length: 15 residues. The chain's CDR3 is CASSPGLAGNNEQFF. The DNA of the CDR3 is TGTGCCAGCAGCCCGGGACTAGCGGGTAACAATGAGCAGTTCTTC.

The chain combines TRBV7-3 with TRBJ2-5, with D unresolved. The CDR3 loop spans 13 amino acids. V lost 4 bases and J 0 bases, leaving 6 bases between the germline ends. Germline V gene lookup returns CDR1 SGHTA and CDR2 FQGTGA. This chain's CDR3 is CASSSKNQETQYF. In DNA, the CDR3 is TGTGCCAGCAGCTCAAAAAACCAAGAGACCCAGTACTTC.

The V gene is TRBV6-1, the J gene TRBJ2-5; 11 bases match TRBD1. Gene TRBJ2-7 matches the end of the DNA better, so the J call may be wrong. CDR3 length: 15 amino acids. CDR1 and CDR2 from the germline V gene are MNHNS and SASEGT. CDR3 bases: TGTGCCAGCAGGAGGCATGGGACAGGGGGTTACGAGCAGTACTTC. Amino acids: CASRRHGTGGYEQYF.

The rearrangement uses TRBV11-2 and TRBJ2-1, with 16 bases matching TRBD2. Germline V lookup: CDR1 SGHAT, CDR2 FQNNGV. V shed 2 bases, J shed 9 bases, and the junction held 10 bases outside the gene matches. The CDR3 has 18 amino acids. The CDR3 here is CASSLFSGLAGGGAEQFF. DNA of the CDR3: TGTGCCAGCAGCTTATTTTCGGGACTAGCGGGAGGGGGGGCTGAGCAGTTCTTC.

This chain connects TRBV7-2 to TRBJ2-3; 11 nucleotides line up with TRBD2. Germline trimming cut 5 bases from V and 5 bases from J; bases unmatched to any gene: 12. Per the germline V gene, CDR1 is SGHTA and CDR2 is FQGNSA. The CDR3 is 17 residues long. As DNA, the CDR3 is TGTGCCAGCAGCCCGATTTCGCTAGCGGGGGGAATAGATACGCAGTATTTT. The encoded protein is CASSPISLAGGIDTQYF.

This clone was seen more than once but under ten times. This chain uses TRBV4-3 with TRBJ1-2; tentatively, D is TRBD1 (5 bases). The CDR3 length is 15 residues. V lost 0 bases and J 2 bases, leaving 10 bases between the germline ends. Per the germline V gene, CDR1 is LGHNA and CDR2 is YSLEER. The CDR3 reads CASSQDGDLNYGYTF. The CDR3 DNA reads as TGCGCCAGCAGCCAAGATGGGGACTTGAACTATGGCTACACCTTC.

The CDR3 reads CATKFSGGAGYTF. In nucleotides, the CDR3 is TGTGCCACCAAATTCTCGGGAGGAGCCGGCTACACCTTC. The rearrangement uses TRBV27 and TRBJ1-2; D uncertain. The germline V gene encodes CDR1 MNHEY and CDR2 SMNVEV (reference sequence). This CDR3 spans 13 amino acids. With 10 bases removed from V and 8 bases from J, the gap between germline ends came to 20 bases.

This clone turned up a few times. The gene calls are TRBV30 and TRBJ2-7; 8 nucleotides line up with TRBD2. Germline values: CDR1 GTSNPN, CDR2 SVGIG (reference sequence). The CDR3 spans 15 residues. The J segment lost 2 bases and the V segment lost 2 bases, leaving 8 bases of the junction unmatched. CDR3 residues: CAWSKEERGTYEQYF. CDR3 in DNA: TGTGCCTGGAGTAAGGAGGAGCGGGGGACCTACGAGCAGTACTTC.

The chain has TRBV18 and TRBJ2-5; D call uncertain. Germline V lookup: CDR1 KGHSH, CDR2 LQKENI. The CDR3 covers 13 residues. V was cut by 3 bases and J by 5 bases, with 10 bases left in between. For the CDR3, the DNA is TGTGCCAGCTCACCTTCGGGTTCCGAGACCCAGTACTTC. As protein: CASSPSGSETQYF.